A single sample is the source of the 7 T cell receptor beta chains below, sequenced in a study of cytomegalovirus exposure and HLA in healthy donors. The PCR used 60 Vbeta and 13 Jbeta primers. Profiling relied on immunoSEQ multiplex PCR, and the TCRdb table lists in-frame clones only, not all of them. The sample has over 130,000 clones, about four fifths seen once. The material sequenced was PBMCs. These receptors were collected from a man in his forties or fifties in good health and CMV-seropositive.

The chain carries TRBV18 and TRBJ2-1, with 12 bases identical to TRBD2. This CDR3 region has 14 residues. The germline V gene encodes CDR1 KGHSH and CDR2 LQKENI. V trimming: 2 bases; J trimming: 8 bases; junction bases outside the gene matches: 1. Written as DNA, the CDR3 is TGTGCCAGCTCACCAGCTAGCGGGAGGGATGAGCAGTTCTTC. This gives the protein CASSPASGRDEQFF.

As DNA, the CDR3 is TGTGCCAGCCATGGCCCGGGACTACTCACAGATACGCAGTATTTT. Protein: CASHGPGLLTDTQYF. The V gene is TRBV28, the J gene TRBJ2-3, with TRBD2 identical over 7 bases. Trimming removed 8 bases from V and 2 bases from J; junction bases left unmatched: 10. The CDR3 loop spans 15 amino acids. CDR1 MDHEN and CDR2 SYDVKM come from the germline V gene.

The chain recombines TRBV6-6 with TRBJ2-7; possibly TRBD1 for D (5 bases). Germline V gives CDR1 MNHNY, CDR2 SVGAGI (reference sequence). The ends were cut back, 6 bases at V and 6 bases at J, with 18 bases in the middle. The CDR3 sequence is 14 residues long. The CDR3 loop reads CASSDTGGPLEQYF. The CDR3 nucleotides are TGTGCCAGCAGCGATACAGGCGGCCCCCTCGAGCAGTACTTC.

The gene calls are TRBV18 and TRBJ1-1, with a weak D call TRBD1 (6 bases). CDR1 is KGHSH, CDR2 LQKENI, per germline. CDR3 length: 13 residues. Trimming removed 5 bases from V and 3 bases from J, with 10 bases in between. The CDR3 loop reads CASSGGIDTEAFF. As DNA, the CDR3 is TGTGCCAGCTCAGGGGGCATAGACACTGAAGCTTTCTTT. Together with reference TRBV18 and TRBJ1-1, the CDR3 gives the full variable domain: NAGVMQNPRHLVRRRGQEARLRCSPMKGHSHVYWYRQLPEEGLKFMVYLQKENIIDESGMPKERFSAEFPKEGPSILRIQQVVRGDSAAYFCASSGGIDTEAFFGQGTRLTVV.

The V call is TRBV10-3, the J call TRBJ2-7, with D possibly matching TRBD1 (7 bases). V was pared by 10 bases and J by 3 bases, with 28 bases between. The CDR3 loop spans 17 amino acids. From germline, CDR1 is ENHRY and CDR2 SYGVKD. Written as DNA, the CDR3 is TGTGCCAGCGTAATTTACAGGGGTGCGGGACTGAGCTACGAGCAGTACTTC. Translating it yields CASVIYRGAGLSYEQYF.

This chain links TRBV15 with TRBJ1-3; tentatively, D is TRBD1 (5 bases). Germline CDR1 and CDR2: LNHNV and YYDKDF (reference sequence). The CDR3 length is 17 residues. Trimming took 5 bases from V and 0 from J, leaving 17 bases between them. The CDR3 loop is CATSRSRGHYSGNTIYF. The DNA of the CDR3 is TGTGCCACCAGCCGGTCCAGAGGACATTACTCTGGAAACACCATATATTTT.

This chain uses TRBV18 with TRBJ2-2; 10 bases are shared with TRBD2. The CDR3 contains 16 residues. CDR1 is KGHSH, CDR2 LQKENI, per germline. J gave up 1 base and V 2 bases, and 1 base lay outside the gene matches. CDR3 region: CASSPRTSGNTGELFF. The CDR3 region has the DNA TGTGCCAGCTCACCAAGGACTAGCGGGAACACCGGGGAGCTGTTTTTT. Full variable domain (missing parts from reference TRBV18 and TRBJ2-2): NAGVMQNPRHLVRRRGQEARLRCSPMKGHSHVYWYRQLPEEGLKFMVYLQKENIIDESGMPKERFSAEFPKEGPSILRIQQVVRGDSAAYFCASSPRTSGNTGELFFGEGSRLTVL.